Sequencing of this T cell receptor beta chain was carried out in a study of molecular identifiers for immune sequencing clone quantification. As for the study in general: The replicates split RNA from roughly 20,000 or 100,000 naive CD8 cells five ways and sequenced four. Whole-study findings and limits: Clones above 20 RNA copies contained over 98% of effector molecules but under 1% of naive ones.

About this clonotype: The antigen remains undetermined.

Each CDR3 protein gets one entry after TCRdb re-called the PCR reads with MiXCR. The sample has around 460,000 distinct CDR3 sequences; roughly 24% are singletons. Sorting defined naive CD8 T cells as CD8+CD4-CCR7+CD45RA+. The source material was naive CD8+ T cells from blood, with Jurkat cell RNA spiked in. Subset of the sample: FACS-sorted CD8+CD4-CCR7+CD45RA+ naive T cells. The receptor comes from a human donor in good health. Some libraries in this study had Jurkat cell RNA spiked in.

CDR3 in amino acids: CASTPGWASLSFETQYF. The CDR3 DNA follows: TGTGCCAGCACTCCCGGTTGGGCTAGCTTGTCATTTGAGACCCAGTACTTC. This chain uses TRBV6-5 with TRBJ2-5; D is perhaps TRBD2 (5 bases). V lost 7 bases and J 5 bases, leaving 26 bases between the germline ends. This CDR3 has 17 residues. Per germline, CDR1 MNHEY and CDR2 SVGAGI.